The clone carrying this TCR beta chain occurred many times. MiXCR, run by TCRdb on the 5' RACE reads, gives a single entry per CDR3 protein. The sample contains a few hundred thousand distinct CDR3 sequences, 10% of which appear only once. CDR3 length: 12 amino acids. V gave up 6 bases and J gave up 8 bases, with 10 bases separating them. The entry originates in a study of identical twins. Sequencing was performed on memory T cells sorted from blood. The rearrangement joins TRBV12-3 or TRBV12-4 to TRBJ1-4, with D unresolved. The clonotype originates from a man in his forties or fifties in good health. The CDR3 coding sequence is TGTGCCAGCAGCCCCCGGTTCGAAAAACTGTTTTTT. It is translated as CASSPRFEKLFF.